Shown below are 28 T cell receptor beta chains from a single sample sequenced in a study of blood T cell repertoires in COVID-19 (dated by TCRdb to the early 2020s). The library came from the immunoSEQ multiplex PCR assay. The table comes from immuneACCESS by way of TCRdb, which keeps in-frame sequences with V and J called. Part of the clones is missing from these tables; in studies checked, under half for an unresolved V gene and the rest for unknown reasons. Present in this sample are tens of thousands of clones, approximately 80% of which were seen just once. 2% to 2.5% of the sample goes to the ten largest clones. Specimen: peripheral blood. The origin of the receptors is a man between 65 and 85 years old with COVID-19, enrolled during active disease.

J is TRBJ2-3 and V is TRBV7-2, with TRBD2 matching over 8 bases. Losses at the gene ends were 2 bases for V and 3 bases for J; bases not matched to a gene: 4. Germline V gene sequence: CDR1 SGHTA, CDR2 FQGNSA. This CDR3 spans 15 amino acids. DNA for the CDR3: TGTGCCAGCAGCTTAAGGCGGGAGGATACAGATACGCAGTATTTT. Protein sequence: CASSLRREDTDTQYF. Combining the CDR3 with reference TRBV7-2 and TRBJ2-3 gives the whole variable domain GAGVSQSPSNKVTEKGKDVELRCDPISGHTALYWYRQSLGQGLEFLIYFQGNSAPDKSGLPSDRFSAERTGGSVSTLTIQRTQQEDSAVYLCASSLRREDTDTQYFGPGTRLTVL.

The rearrangement joins TRBV5-6 to TRBJ1-2, with a tentative D call TRBD1 (6 bases). The length of the CDR3 is 15 residues. With 3 bases removed from V and 4 bases from J, the gap between germline ends came to 16 bases. Germline V gene sequence: CDR1 SGHDT, CDR2 YYEEEE. CDR3 region: CASSSRQAYSYGYTF. CDR3 in DNA: TGTGCCAGCAGCTCCCGACAGGCTTATAGCTATGGCTACACCTTC. The complete variable domain, with remaining parts taken from reference TRBV5-6 and TRBJ1-2, reads DAGVTQSPTHLIKTRGQQVTLRCSPKSGHDTVSWYQQALGQGPQFIFQYYEEEERQRGNFPDRFSGHQFPNYSSELNVNALLLGDSALYLCASSSRQAYSYGYTFGSGTRLTVV.

This chain connects TRBV7-2 to TRBJ1-1; no clear D. Germline CDR1 is SGHTA and CDR2 is FQGNSA. The V end was cut by 5 bases, the J end by 2 bases, with 18 bases between. The CDR3 is 16 residues long. The CDR3 loop reads CASSLRPPDTNTEAFF. The CDR3 DNA reads TGTGCCAGCAGCCTACGGCCCCCTGACACAAACACTGAAGCTTTCTTT. Drawing the rest from reference TRBV7-2 and TRBJ1-1, the complete variable domain is GAGVSQSPSNKVTEKGKDVELRCDPISGHTALYWYRQSLGQGLEFLIYFQGNSAPDKSGLPSDRFSAERTGGSVSTLTIQRTQQEDSAVYLCASSLRPPDTNTEAFFGQGTRLTVV.

The rearrangement links TRBV10-3 to TRBJ2-2; 12 bases map to TRBD2. The CDR3 consists of 14 residues. CDR1 is ENHRY, CDR2 SYGVKD, per germline. V gave up 6 bases and J gave up 6 bases; unmatched junction bases: 2. CDR3 sequence: CAISLAGGPGELFF. The DNA of the CDR3 is TGTGCCATCAGCCTAGCGGGAGGGCCCGGGGAGCTGTTTTTT.

The chain joins TRBV6-4 to TRBJ2-7; D possibly corresponds to TRBD2 (6 bases). Germline CDR1 reads MRHNA; CDR2 reads SNTAGT. The CDR3 contains 15 residues. The V gene lost 2 bases and the J gene lost 2 bases, with 13 bases spanning the gap. In DNA form, the CDR3 reads TGTGCCAGCAGTGACCAGACTAGTAAGACCTACGAGCAGTACTTC. Its translation is CASSDQTSKTYEQYF.

This chain connects TRBV27 to TRBJ1-2; D is unresolved. This CDR3 has 17 amino acids. Germline V gene lookup returns CDR1 MNHEY and CDR2 SMNVEV (reference sequence). V was clipped by 5 bases and J by 0 bases, with 19 bases between them. The CDR3 region has the DNA TGTGCCAGCAGTCCCAGTTTAGGCGGAGGACCTAACTATGGCTACACCTTC. Its translation: CASSPSLGGGPNYGYTF.

The chain has TRBV4-2 and TRBJ2-1; 10 bases match TRBD2. The CDR3 is made up of 17 amino acids. The V gene's germline CDR1 is LGHNA and CDR2 YNFKEQ. V was pared by 3 bases and J by 0 bases, with 5 bases of the junction left unmatched. Here the CDR3 DNA reads TGTGCCAGCAGCCAGGAAGCGGGAGGGCTCTCCTACAATGAGCAGTTCTTC. This encodes CASSQEAGGLSYNEQFF.

V gene TRBV4-2 combines with J gene TRBJ2-2; perhaps TRBD2 as D (5 bases). This CDR3 region has 17 residues. V lost 1 base, J lost 1 base, and 13 bases lay in between. The germline gives CDR1 LGHNA, CDR2 YNFKEQ. The CDR3 sequence is CASSQGFGLENTGELFF. The CDR3 bases are TGTGCCAGCAGCCAAGGATTCGGACTCGAGAACACCGGGGAGCTGTTTTTT.

The chain employs TRBV7-2 and TRBJ1-6; D remains ambiguous. Germline V gene lookup returns CDR1 SGHTA and CDR2 FQGNSA. The CDR3 covers 16 residues. V dropped 5 bases and J dropped 9 bases, with 20 bases sitting between them. The CDR3 nucleotides are TGTGCCAGCAGCGATCGTGGGCGGGTATTGGGTTCACCCCTCCACTTT. Its translation is CASSDRGRVLGSPLHF. Full variable domain (remainder filled in from reference TRBV7-2 and TRBJ1-6): GAGVSQSPSNKVTEKGKDVELRCDPISGHTALYWYRQSLGQGLEFLIYFQGNSAPDKSGLPSDRFSAERTGGSVSTLTIQRTQQEDSAVYLCASSDRGRVLGSPLHFGNGTRLTVT.

The J gene is TRBJ2-2, the V gene TRBV28, with D possibly matching TRBD2 (5 bases). V was cut by 7 bases and J by 2 bases, with 17 bases left in between. CDR3 length equals 16 residues. Germline values: CDR1 MDHEN, CDR2 SYDVKM. CDR3 region: CASTRGPSLNTGELFF. In DNA form, the CDR3 reads TGTGCCAGCACCCGAGGGCCCAGCCTAAACACCGGGGAGCTGTTTTTT.

The chain recombines TRBV7-3 with TRBJ2-2, with D maybe TRBD1 (5 bases). The ends were cut back, 2 bases at V and 0 bases at J, with 10 bases in the middle. There are 16 residues in the CDR3. Germline CDR1 and CDR2: SGHTA and FQGTGA. This chain's CDR3 is CASSLEGAANTGELFF. CDR3 sequence (DNA): TGTGCCAGCAGCTTAGAAGGGGCCGCGAACACCGGGGAGCTGTTTTTT.

The chain couples TRBV28 to TRBJ1-1, with no clear D. V dropped 4 bases and J dropped 2 bases, with 8 bases sitting between them. CDR1 is MDHEN, CDR2 SYDVKM, per germline. CDR3 length: 13 amino acids. This CDR3 reads CASSSLYNTEAFF. CDR3 in DNA: TGTGCCAGCAGTTCCCTTTATAACACTGAAGCTTTCTTT.

J is TRBJ2-7 and V is TRBV27; possibly TRBD1 for D (5 bases). Germline lookup yields CDR1 MNHEY and CDR2 SMNVEV (reference sequence). The CDR3 covers 12 residues. The V end was cut by 10 bases, the J end by 2 bases, with 12 bases between. The CDR3 nucleotides read TGTGCCACCGTAGGGGTCGCCTACGAGCAGTACTTC. Protein sequence: CATVGVAYEQYF.

V and J are TRBV4-2 and TRBJ2-6, with unresolved D. The CDR3 spans 13 residues. Germline CDR1 LGHNA, CDR2 YNFKEQ. Trimming pared 5 bases from V and 4 bases from J, leaving 6 bases between. DNA for the CDR3: TGTGCCAGCAGCTTCATCGGGGCCAACGTCCTGACTTTC. Translation: CASSFIGANVLTF.

The rearrangement links TRBV7-2 to TRBJ2-2, with D possibly being TRBD1 (7 bases). The CDR3 sequence is 14 residues long. V gave up 2 bases and J gave up 6 bases, with 10 bases separating them. CDR1 and CDR2 (germline): SGHTA, FQGNSA. CDR3 protein: CASSLQGGAGELFF. The CDR3 nucleotides read TGTGCCAGCAGCTTACAGGGGGGAGCCGGGGAGCTGTTTTTT.

This clone was observed once. The chain uses TRBV27 and TRBJ1-5, with D tentatively TRBD1 (5 bases). V was trimmed by 6 bases and J by 0 bases, leaving 12 bases between them. The CDR3 covers 15 residues. Germline CDR1 MNHEY, CDR2 SMNVEV (reference sequence). The CDR3 protein is CASRRTPDSNQPQHF. The DNA for the CDR3 is TGTGCCAGCAGGAGGACACCGGATAGCAATCAGCCCCAGCATTTT.

This clone showed up just once. The V call is TRBV9, the J call TRBJ1-2; D not resolved. From germline, CDR1 is SGDLS and CDR2 YYNGEE. Trimming took off 2 bases at V and 0 bases at J, with 14 bases between the two ends. The CDR3 totals 16 residues. The CDR3 region is CASSVDGGPTNYGYTF. The CDR3 DNA reads TGTGCCAGCAGCGTTGATGGAGGGCCGACTAACTATGGCTACACCTTC. Full variable domain (remainder filled in from reference TRBV9 and TRBJ1-2): DSGVTQTPKHLITATGQRVTLRCSPRSGDLSVYWYQQSLDQGLQFLIQYYNGEERAKGNILERFSAQQFPDLHSELNLSSLELGDSALYFCASSVDGGPTNYGYTFGSGTRLTVV.

As DNA, the CDR3 is TGTGCCAGCAGTTCGCTAGCGGGATCGACCTACAATGAGCAGTTCTTC. It codes for CASSSLAGSTYNEQFF. The chain carries TRBV28 and TRBJ2-1, with 9 bases aligning to TRBD2. Germline values: CDR1 MDHEN, CDR2 SYDVKM. The CDR3 length is 16 residues. J lost 2 bases, V lost 4 bases, and 6 bases had no gene match.

This chain connects TRBV7-9 to TRBJ2-7; 10 positions match TRBD2. Trimming at V came to 1 base and at J to 6 bases, leaving 6 bases not matched to a gene. Germline loops: CDR1 SEHNR, CDR2 FQNEAQ (reference sequence). The CDR3 has 15 amino acids. The CDR3 DNA is TGTGCCAGCAGCTTAGTCCCTAGCGGGAGTGGCGAGCAGTACTTC. Its translation: CASSLVPSGSGEQYF. Combining the CDR3 with reference TRBV7-9 and TRBJ2-7 gives the whole variable domain DTGVSQNPRHKITKRGQNVTFRCDPISEHNRLYWYRQTLGQGPEFLTYFQNEAQLEKSRLLSDRFSAERPKGSFSTLEIQRTEQGDSAMYLCASSLVPSGSGEQYFGPGTRLTVT.

The V gene is TRBV7-2, the J gene TRBJ1-1; 8 nucleotides match TRBD1. V was clipped by 3 bases and J by 5 bases; unmatched bases: 8. Germline CDR1 reads SGHTA; CDR2 reads FQGNSA. The CDR3 has 15 residues. The CDR3 protein is CASSFSRRGRTEAFF. The CDR3 nucleotides are TGTGCCAGCAGCTTCTCCCGCAGGGGGCGTACTGAAGCTTTCTTT.

This clone was seen only once. The J gene is TRBJ2-2, the V gene TRBV6-5, with 9 nucleotides matching TRBD1. The V gene's germline CDR1 is MNHEY and CDR2 SVGAGI. The V segment lost 6 bases and the J segment 5 bases; nucleotides outside the gene matches: 4. The CDR3 has 14 residues. Here the CDR3 reads CASRRTGVTGELFF. In nucleotides, the CDR3 is TGTGCCAGCAGGCGGACAGGGGTGACCGGGGAGCTGTTTTTT.

This clone turned up a few times. V and J are TRBV29-1 and TRBJ1-1; TRBD1 matches 7 bases. Germline V gene data show CDR1 as SQVTM and CDR2 as ANQGSEA. The CDR3 length is 13 residues. V lost 4 bases, J lost 5 bases, and 7 bases stayed unmatched. As DNA, the CDR3 is TGCAGCGTTGTTCAGGGGGGCTGGACTGAAGCTTTCTTT. Amino acids: CSVVQGGWTEAFF. Drawing the rest from reference TRBV29-1 and TRBJ1-1, the complete variable domain is SAVISQKPSRDICQRGTSLTIQCQVDSQVTMMFWYRQQPGQSLTLIATANQGSEATYESGFVIDKFPISRPNLTFSTLTVSNMSPEDSSIYLCSVVQGGWTEAFFGQGTRLTVV.

V usage is TRBV9 and J usage is TRBJ2-7, with TRBD2 identical over 8 bases. This CDR3 spans 18 amino acids. CDR1 SGDLS and CDR2 YYNGEE come from the germline V gene. V was clipped by 4 bases and J by 3 bases; unmatched bases: 18. This CDR3 is CASSPLAGGPTGIYEQYF. CDR3 nucleotides: TGTGCCAGCAGCCCTCTCGCGGGAGGCCCCACAGGGATCTACGAGCAGTACTTC.

This clone was detected only once. The CDR3, as DNA: TGCAGCGGGGCGACAGGGAACTATGGCTACACCTTC. This sequence encodes CSGATGNYGYTF. The genes are TRBV29-1 and TRBJ1-2; the match to TRBD1 covers 7 bases. The CDR3 is 12 amino acids. The trim removed 7 bases at V and 2 bases at J, leaving 4 bases unmatched. Germline CDR1 and CDR2: SQVTM and ANQGSEA.

The chain links TRBV27 to TRBJ2-7; D is perhaps TRBD1 (6 bases). Germline V lookup: CDR1 MNHEY, CDR2 SMNVEV (reference sequence). Trimming left V 3 bases short and J 2 bases short, with 20 bases between. CDR3 length: 17 amino acids. The CDR3 DNA sequence: TGTGCCAGCAGTTTGCACACCTCCCGGACAGCCACCTACGAGCAGTACTTC. It translates to CASSLHTSRTATYEQYF.

The V gene is TRBV7-2, the J gene TRBJ1-2; 9 bases map to TRBD1. The CDR3 is 13 residues long. The germline V gene encodes CDR1 SGHTA and CDR2 FQGNSA. Trimming cost V 5 bases and J 5 bases; bases outside gene matches: 3. DNA of the CDR3: TGTGCCAGCAGCGCCGGACAGGGGTATGGCTACACCTTC. Its translation is CASSAGQGYGYTF.

This clone has a single count. CDR3 DNA sequence: TGTGCCAGCAGCGTAGGGGGGCTGGTTACTGAAGCTTTCTTT. The encoded protein is CASSVGGLVTEAFF. The chain is built from TRBV9 and TRBJ1-1; possible D gene TRBD1, 6 bases. Germline values: CDR1 SGDLS, CDR2 YYNGEE. The CDR3 has 14 amino acids. V was trimmed by 0 bases and J by 5 bases, leaving 11 bases between them.

This chain uses TRBV10-3 with TRBJ1-1, with D possibly TRBD1 on 6 matching bases. The V gene's germline CDR1 is ENHRY and CDR2 SYGVKD. The length of the CDR3 is 13 residues. With 6 bases removed from V and 2 bases from J, the gap between germline ends came to 10 bases. This chain's CDR3 is CAIRDRTNTEAFF. CDR3 DNA: TGTGCCATCAGGGACAGAACTAACACTGAAGCTTTCTTT.